This is a list of T cell receptor beta chains from one sample in a study of human T cells and chemical hapten exposure. TCRdb re-derived calls from the RACE reads in MiXCR, one entry per CDR3 protein. The sample consists of 35,000 to 50,000 distinct CDR3 sequences, approximately 13% of them appearing once. Sequencing used whole blood, obtained in connection with sensitization to the hapten diphenylcyclopropenone (DPC). These receptors all stem from a woman aged 25 to 39 with alopecia areata. Some clones in this sample may be carry-over from other donors' samples. Each CDR3 is given with its conserved first and last residue. Each record gives: J gene, V gene, D gene, clone size, CDR3 protein, CDR3 DNA. The D gene is left open where the match is weak. Size tells how often a clone was seen (once, few, many) or the class of an expanded clone, and some rows leave it out.

TRBJ2-2 | TRBV7-6 | TRBD2 | few | CASSLELSGSLGELFF | TGTGCCAGCAGCTTAGAGCTTAGCGGGAGTCTGGGGGAGCTGTTTTTT
TRBJ2-3 | TRBV29-1 | NA | few | CSISSGAFTDTQYF | TGCAGCATATCATCAGGGGCATTCACAGATACGCAGTATTTT
TRBJ2-7 | TRBV9 | NA | NA | CASSGGLGSEQYF | TGTGCCAGCAGCGGCGGACTGGGCTCCGAGCAGTACTTC
TRBJ2-7 | TRBV28 | NA | NA | CASTSPYTTYEQYF | TGTGCCAGCACCTCGCCTTACACCACCTACGAGCAGTACTTC
TRBJ2-3 | TRBV10-1 | NA | NA | CASRSPGEGDTQYF | TGCGCCAGCAGGTCTCCGGGTGAGGGAGATACGCAGTATTTT
TRBJ2-1 | TRBV7-2 | NA | many | CASSLVLGQTTNEQFF | TGTGCCAGCAGCTTAGTTTTGGGACAAACAACTAATGAGCAGTTCTTC
TRBJ1-2 | TRBV20-1 | NA | many | CSASGQGSYGYTF | TGCAGTGCTAGTGGCCAGGGATCCTATGGCTACACCTTC
TRBJ2-7 | TRBV15 | NA | few | CATSRDTQGPYEQYF | TGTGCCACCAGCAGAGATACACAGGGACCCTACGAGCAGTACTTC
TRBJ2-3 | TRBV29-1 | NA | NA | CSGYTDTQYF | TGCAGCGGCTACACAGATACGCAGTATTTT
TRBJ2-5 | TRBV20-1 | TRBD2 | few | CSARSAGGPGETQYF | TGCAGTGCTAGAAGTGCGGGAGGGCCTGGAGAGACCCAGTACTTC
TRBJ1-5 | TRBV28 | NA | once | CGSKMDIWGQPQHF | TGTGGCAGCAAAATGGACATTTGGGGTCAGCCCCAGCATTTT
TRBJ2-7 | TRBV9 | NA | NA | CASSPRDTFSYEQYF | TGTGCCAGCAGCCCCCGGGACACCTTTTCCTACGAGCAGTACTTC
TRBJ2-3 | TRBV7-3 | NA | NA | CASSLKKVETALTDTQYF | TGTGCCAGCAGCTTAAAAAAGGTCGAGACAGCCCTCACAGATACGCAGTATTTT
TRBJ2-3 | TRBV29-1 | NA | NA | CSVEDRWGRPRTDTQYF | TGCAGCGTTGAAGATCGGTGGGGCCGGCCAAGAACAGATACGCAGTATTTT
TRBJ2-7 | TRBV29-1 | NA | many | CSATSSDEQYF | TGCAGCGCCACTAGTAGCGACGAGCAGTACTTC
TRBJ2-7 | TRBV28 | NA | many | CASTPRPTSSYEQYF | TGTGCCAGCACCCCCCGGCCAACTAGCTCCTACGAGCAGTACTTC
TRBJ2-7 | TRBV21-1 | NA | many | CASSRRTAGGSYEQYF | TGTGCCAGCAGCAGAAGGACAGCTGGCGGCTCCTACGAGCAGTACTTC
TRBJ1-2 | TRBV27 | NA | once | CASSLGISSYGYTF | TGTGCCAGCAGCTTGGGTATTTCCAGCTATGGCTACACCTTC
TRBJ2-1 | TRBV11-2 | NA | NA | CASSLVLGQFF | TGTGCCAGCAGCTTAGTACTAGGGCAGTTCTTC
TRBJ2-4 | TRBV25-1 | NA | few | CASSDVGNIQYF | TGTGCCAGCAGTGACGTGGGAAACATTCAGTACTTC
TRBJ1-6 | TRBV7-2 | NA | many | CASSLMPGPTRYNSPLHF | TGTGCCAGCAGCTTAATGCCGGGCCCGACCCGTTATAATTCACCCCTCCACTTT
TRBJ1-5 | TRBV18 | TRBD1 | many | CASSQGQGNSNQPQHF | TGTGCCAGCTCACAAGGACAGGGAAATAGCAATCAGCCCCAGCATTTT
TRBJ2-3 | TRBV27 | NA | few | CASANLRRLTDTQYF | TGTGCCAGCGCCAATCTGAGGCGCCTTACAGATACGCAGTATTTT
TRBJ2-7 | TRBV2 | NA | few | CASSDPRDTSSYEQYF | TGTGCCAGCAGTGATCCCCGGGACACAAGCTCCTACGAGCAGTACTTC
TRBJ2-7 | TRBV20-1 | TRBD2 | NA | CSASLRLAGKSYEQYF | TGCAGTGCTAGTCTGAGACTAGCGGGCAAAAGCTACGAGCAGTACTTC
TRBJ2-3 | TRBV6-5 | TRBD2 | NA | CASRPTTSGSTDTQYF | TGTGCCAGCAGACCAACGACTAGCGGAAGCACAGATACGCAGTATTTT
TRBJ2-7 | TRBV5-6 | NA | many | CASSFSLDSLSYEQYF | TGTGCCAGCAGCTTCTCTCTTGACAGCTTATCTTACGAGCAGTACTTC
TRBJ2-3 | TRBV2 | NA | NA | CASSVASRDTQYF | TGTGCCAGCAGTGTGGCTAGCCGGGATACGCAGTATTTT
TRBJ2-5 | TRBV12-3/TRBV12-4 | NA | many | CASSIETQYF | TGTGCCAGCAGCATAGAGACCCAGTACTTC
TRBJ2-1 | TRBV7-9 | NA | many | CASSLEFNNEQFF | TGTGCCAGCAGCTTAGAATTCAACAATGAGCAGTTCTTC
TRBJ2-3 | TRBV6-2/TRBV6-3 | NA | NA | CASSYGANTDTQYF | TGTGCCAGCAGTTACGGGGCCAACACAGATACGCAGTATTTT
TRBJ2-3 | TRBV29-1 | NA | NA | CSADAGLGTDTQYF | TGCAGCGCTGACGCGGGACTTGGCACAGATACGCAGTATTTT
TRBJ1-6 | TRBV5-8 | NA | many | CASSLKSVDSPLHF | TGTGCCAGCAGCTTGAAATCCGTGGATTCACCCCTCCACTTT
TRBJ2-7 | TRBV11-2 | NA | NA | CASSLVRRSYEQYF | TGTGCCAGCAGCTTAGTTCGCAGGTCCTACGAGCAGTACTTC
TRBJ2-4 | TRBV27 | NA | few | CASSALGLAKNIQYF | TGTGCCAGCAGTGCCCTAGGACTAGCCAAAAACATTCAGTACTTC
TRBJ2-2 | TRBV6-1 | TRBD1 | NA | CASSYTTGAGTGELFF | TGTGCCAGCAGCTATACGACAGGGGCAGGTACCGGGGAGCTGTTTTTT